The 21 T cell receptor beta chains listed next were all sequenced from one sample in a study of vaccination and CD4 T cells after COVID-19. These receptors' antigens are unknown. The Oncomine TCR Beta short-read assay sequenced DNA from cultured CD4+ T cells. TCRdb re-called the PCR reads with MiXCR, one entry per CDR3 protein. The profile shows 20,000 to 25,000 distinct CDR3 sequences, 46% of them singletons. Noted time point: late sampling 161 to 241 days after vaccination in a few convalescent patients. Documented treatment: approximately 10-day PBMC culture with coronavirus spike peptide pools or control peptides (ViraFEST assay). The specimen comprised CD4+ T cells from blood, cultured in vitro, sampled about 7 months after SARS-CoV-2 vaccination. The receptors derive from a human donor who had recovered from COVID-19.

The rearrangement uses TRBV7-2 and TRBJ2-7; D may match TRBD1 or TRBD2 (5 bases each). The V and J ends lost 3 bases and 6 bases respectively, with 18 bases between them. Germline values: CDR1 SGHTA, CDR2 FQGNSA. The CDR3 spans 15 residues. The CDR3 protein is CASSLGTPSQGEQYF. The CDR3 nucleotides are TGTGCCAGCAGCTTGGGGACGCCAAGCCAGGGCGAGCAGTACTTC.

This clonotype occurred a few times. The chain's CDR3 is CASSLTGNMGQPQHF. The DNA of the CDR3 is TGTGCCAGCAGTTTAACAGGGAATATGGGGCAGCCCCAGCATTTT. V usage is TRBV27 and J usage is TRBJ1-5; a weak D match, TRBD1 (6 bases). From germline, CDR1 is MNHEY and CDR2 SMNVEV (reference sequence). V was shortened by 2 bases and J by 7 bases, with 15 bases between the two germline ends. This CDR3 is 15 amino acids long.

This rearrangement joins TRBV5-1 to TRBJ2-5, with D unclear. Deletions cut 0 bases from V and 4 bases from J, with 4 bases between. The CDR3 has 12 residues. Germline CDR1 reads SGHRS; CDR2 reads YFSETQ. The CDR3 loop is CASSLGRETQYF. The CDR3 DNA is TGCGCCAGCAGCTTGGGTAGAGAGACCCAGTACTTC.

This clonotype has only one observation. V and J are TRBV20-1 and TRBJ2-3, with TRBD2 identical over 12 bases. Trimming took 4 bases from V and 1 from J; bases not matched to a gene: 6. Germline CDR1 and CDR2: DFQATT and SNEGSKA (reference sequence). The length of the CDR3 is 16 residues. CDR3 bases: TGCAGTGCTACCCGAGGACTAGCGGGGCGCACAGATACGCAGTATTTT. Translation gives CSATRGLAGRTDTQYF.

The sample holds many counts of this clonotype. The CDR3 DNA reads TGTGCCAGCAGCTTCGGGACAGGGGATCAGCCCCAGCATTTT. Translated, it gives CASSFGTGDQPQHF. The V gene is TRBV7-9, the J gene TRBJ1-5; 10 positions agree with TRBD1. With V trimmed by 3 bases and J by 5 bases, 1 base remained unmatched. The CDR3 length is 14 residues. Germline CDR1 reads SEHNR; CDR2 reads FQNEAQ (reference sequence).

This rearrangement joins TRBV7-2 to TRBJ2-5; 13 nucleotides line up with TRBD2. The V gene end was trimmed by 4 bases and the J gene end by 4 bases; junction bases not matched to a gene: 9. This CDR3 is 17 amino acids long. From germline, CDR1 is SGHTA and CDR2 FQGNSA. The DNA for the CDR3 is TGTGCCAGCAGCTCCGGACTAGCGGGAGTAATGGGAGAGACCCAGTACTTC. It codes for CASSSGLAGVMGETQYF.

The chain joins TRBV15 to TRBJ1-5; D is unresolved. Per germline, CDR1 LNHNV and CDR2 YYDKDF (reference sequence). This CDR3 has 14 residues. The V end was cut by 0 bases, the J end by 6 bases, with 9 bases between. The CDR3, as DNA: TGTGCCACCAGCAGAGATTTGTTCGGTCAGCCCCAGCATTTT. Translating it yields CATSRDLFGQPQHF. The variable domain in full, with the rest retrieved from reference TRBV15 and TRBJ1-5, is DAMVIQNPRYQVTQFGKPVTLSCSQTLNHNVMYWYQQKSSQAPKLLFHYYDKDFNNEADTPDNFQSRRPNTSFCFLDIRSPGLGDTAMYLCATSRDLFGQPQHFGDGTRLSIL.

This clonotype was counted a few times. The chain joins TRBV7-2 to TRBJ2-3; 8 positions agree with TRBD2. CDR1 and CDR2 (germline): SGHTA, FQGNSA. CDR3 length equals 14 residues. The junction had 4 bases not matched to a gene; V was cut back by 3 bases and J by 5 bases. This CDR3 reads CASSFGLAGDTQYF. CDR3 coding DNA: TGTGCCAGCAGCTTTGGTCTAGCGGGAGATACGCAGTATTTT.

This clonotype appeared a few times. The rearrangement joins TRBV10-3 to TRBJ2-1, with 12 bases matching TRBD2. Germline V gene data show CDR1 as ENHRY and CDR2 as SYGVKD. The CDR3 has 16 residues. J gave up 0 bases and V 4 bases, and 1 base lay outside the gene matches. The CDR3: CAISGGLAGSYNEQFF. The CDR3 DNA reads TGTGCCATCAGTGGGGGACTAGCGGGCTCCTACAATGAGCAGTTCTTC.

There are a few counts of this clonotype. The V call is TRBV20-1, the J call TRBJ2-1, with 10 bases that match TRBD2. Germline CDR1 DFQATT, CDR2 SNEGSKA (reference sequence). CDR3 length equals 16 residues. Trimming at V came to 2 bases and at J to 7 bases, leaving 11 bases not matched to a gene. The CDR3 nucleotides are TGCAGTGCTAGATACCTAAGCGGGAGGGCGGGGAATGAGCAGTTCTTC. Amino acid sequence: CSARYLSGRAGNEQFF.

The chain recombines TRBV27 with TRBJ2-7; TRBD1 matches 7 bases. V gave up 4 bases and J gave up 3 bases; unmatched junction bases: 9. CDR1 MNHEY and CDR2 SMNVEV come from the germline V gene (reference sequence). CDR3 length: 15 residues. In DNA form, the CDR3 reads TGTGCCAGCAGTTCCCCAACGACAGGGATCTACGAGCAGTACTTC. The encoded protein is CASSSPTTGIYEQYF.

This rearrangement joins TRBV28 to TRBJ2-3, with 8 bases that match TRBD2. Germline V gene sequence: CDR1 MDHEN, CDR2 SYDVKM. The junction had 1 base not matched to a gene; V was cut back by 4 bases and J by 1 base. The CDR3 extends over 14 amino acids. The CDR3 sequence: CASSSTSGTDTQYF. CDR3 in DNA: TGTGCCAGCAGTTCGACTAGCGGCACAGATACGCAGTATTTT.

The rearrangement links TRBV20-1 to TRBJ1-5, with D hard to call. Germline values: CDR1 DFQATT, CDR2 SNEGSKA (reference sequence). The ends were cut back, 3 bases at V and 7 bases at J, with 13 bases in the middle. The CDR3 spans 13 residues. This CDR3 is CSASVRAGQPQHF. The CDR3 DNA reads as TGCAGTGCTAGCGTTAGGGCGGGGCAGCCCCAGCATTTT.

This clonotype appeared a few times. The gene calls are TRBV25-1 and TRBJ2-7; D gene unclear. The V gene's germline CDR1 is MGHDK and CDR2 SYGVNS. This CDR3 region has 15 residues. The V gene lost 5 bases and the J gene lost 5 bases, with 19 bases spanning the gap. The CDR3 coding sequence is TGTGCCAGCAGTTTGGCAAGGTCCCCCTTTGACGAGCAGTACTTC. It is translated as CASSLARSPFDEQYF.

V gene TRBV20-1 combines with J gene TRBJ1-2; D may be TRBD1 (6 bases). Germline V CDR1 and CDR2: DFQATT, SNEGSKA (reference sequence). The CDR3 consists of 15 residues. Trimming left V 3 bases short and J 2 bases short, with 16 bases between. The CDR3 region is CSASFRGDRNYGYTF. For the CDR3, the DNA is TGCAGTGCTAGTTTCAGGGGTGATAGGAACTATGGCTACACCTTC.

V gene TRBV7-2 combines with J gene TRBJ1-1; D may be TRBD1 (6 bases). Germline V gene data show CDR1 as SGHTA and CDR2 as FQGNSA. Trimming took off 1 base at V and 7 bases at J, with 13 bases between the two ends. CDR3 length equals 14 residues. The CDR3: CASSLERGLGEAFF. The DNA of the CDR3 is TGTGCCAGCAGCTTAGAAAGGGGGTTAGGTGAAGCTTTCTTT.

In nucleotides, the CDR3 is TGTGCCAGCACCCGGGCCACTGGAAACACCATATATTTT. Its protein is CASTRATGNTIYF. The chain couples TRBV7-2 to TRBJ1-3; D not resolved. The V gene lost 7 bases and the J gene lost 2 bases, with 9 bases spanning the gap. Germline V CDR1 and CDR2: SGHTA, FQGNSA. The CDR3 runs to 13 residues. The full variable domain, completed using reference TRBV7-2 and TRBJ1-3, is GAGVSQSPSNKVTEKGKDVELRCDPISGHTALYWYRQSLGQGLEFLIYFQGNSAPDKSGLPSDRFSAERTGGSVSTLTIQRTQQEDSAVYLCASTRATGNTIYFGEGSWLTVV.

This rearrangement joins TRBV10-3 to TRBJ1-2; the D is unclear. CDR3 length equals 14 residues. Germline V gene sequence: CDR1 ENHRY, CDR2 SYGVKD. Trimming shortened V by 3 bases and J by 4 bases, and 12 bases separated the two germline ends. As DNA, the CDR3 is TGTGCCATCAGTGATGGCGCTTTTGGCTATGGCTACACCTTC. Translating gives CAISDGAFGYGYTF.

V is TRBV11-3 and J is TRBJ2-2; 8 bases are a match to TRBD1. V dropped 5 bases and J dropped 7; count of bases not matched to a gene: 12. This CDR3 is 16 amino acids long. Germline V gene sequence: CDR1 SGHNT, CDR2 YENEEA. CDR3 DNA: TGTGCCAGCAGCCCCCGTGGGACAGGTGGTGACGGGGAGCTGTTTTTT. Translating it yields CASSPRGTGGDGELFF.

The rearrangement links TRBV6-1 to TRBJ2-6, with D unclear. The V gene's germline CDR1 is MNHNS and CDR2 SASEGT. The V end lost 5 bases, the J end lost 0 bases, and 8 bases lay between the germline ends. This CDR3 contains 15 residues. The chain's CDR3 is CASSHPPSGANVLTF. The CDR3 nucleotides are TGTGCCAGCAGTCATCCCCCCTCTGGGGCCAACGTCCTGACTTTC.

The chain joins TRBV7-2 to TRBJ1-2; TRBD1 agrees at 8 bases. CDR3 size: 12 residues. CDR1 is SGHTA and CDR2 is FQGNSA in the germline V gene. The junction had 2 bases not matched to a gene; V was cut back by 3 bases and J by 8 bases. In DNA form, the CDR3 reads TGTGCCAGCAGCTTCCAGGGGGCGGGCTACACCTTC. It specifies CASSFQGAGYTF.